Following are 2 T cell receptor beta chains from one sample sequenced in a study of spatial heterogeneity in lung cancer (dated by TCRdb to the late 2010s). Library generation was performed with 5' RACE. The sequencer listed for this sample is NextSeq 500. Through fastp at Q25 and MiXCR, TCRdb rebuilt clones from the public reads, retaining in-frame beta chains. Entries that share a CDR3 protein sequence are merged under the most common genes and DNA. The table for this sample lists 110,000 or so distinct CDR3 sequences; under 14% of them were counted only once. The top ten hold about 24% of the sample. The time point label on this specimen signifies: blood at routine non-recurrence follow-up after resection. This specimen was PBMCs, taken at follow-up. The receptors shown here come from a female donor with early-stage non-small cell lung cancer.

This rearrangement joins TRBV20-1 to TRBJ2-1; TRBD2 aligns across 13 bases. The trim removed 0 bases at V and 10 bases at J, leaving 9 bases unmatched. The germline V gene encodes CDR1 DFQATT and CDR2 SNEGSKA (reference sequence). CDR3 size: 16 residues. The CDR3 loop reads CSARDIGLAGVGEQFF. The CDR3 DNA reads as TGCAGTGCTAGAGATATAGGACTAGCGGGAGTCGGGGAGCAGTTCTTC.

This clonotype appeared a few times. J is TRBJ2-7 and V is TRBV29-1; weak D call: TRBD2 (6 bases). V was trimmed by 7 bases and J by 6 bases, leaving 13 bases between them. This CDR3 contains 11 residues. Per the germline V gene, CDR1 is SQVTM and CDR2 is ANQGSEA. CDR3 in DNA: TGCAGCGCTATCCTGGGGGGCGAGCAGTACGTC. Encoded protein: CSAILGGEQYV.